This T cell receptor beta chain was sequenced in a study of cytomegalovirus exposure and HLA in healthy donors. Findings and caveats of the study: An analysis done earlier found most TCR beta V segments productive about 90% or about 30% of the time.

This clone has only a few counts. Its matching antigen is unknown. Use of 60 Vbeta and 13 Jbeta primers characterized the PCR. The data were produced by immunoSEQ multiplex PCR, yet TCRdb's version contains in-frame clones alone and is incomplete. In the table there are 160,000 or so clones, around 81% of which are singletons. CDR1 and CDR2 from the germline V gene are MNHNS and SASEGT. The CDR3 runs to 15 residues. V lost 1 base and J 0 bases, leaving 7 bases between the germline ends. The source of this sequence is a man aged 40-49 years in good health and CMV-seronegative. The sample was PBMCs. V is TRBV6-1 and J is TRBJ1-3; no clear D. CDR3 coding DNA: TGTGCCAGCAGTGAAGACTGGAGCTCTGGAAACACCATATATTTT. Residues: CASSEDWSSGNTIYF.